Each of the 17 T cell receptor beta chains below was sequenced from the same sample in a study of Graves' ophthalmopathy and Graves' hyperthyroidism. Amplification targeted the TCR beta CDR3 regions, with RNA transcripts as the source material. Scientists carried out first-round RT-PCR using HTBI primers and then a second-round multiplex PCR. TCRdb passed the multiplex PCR reads through MiXCR, listing each CDR3 protein once. Found here are nearly 400,000 distinct CDR3 sequences, around 19% of them singletons; the top ten hold 1.6%. The specimen sequenced was peripheral blood. The receptors come from a woman aged 18-29 years with Graves' ophthalmopathy.

This clonotype was counted ten times or more. The chain joins TRBV5-1 to TRBJ2-2; maybe TRBD2 (5 bases). Germline V gives CDR1 SGHRS, CDR2 YFSETQ. Deletions cut 7 bases from V and 2 bases from J, with 12 bases between. The CDR3 covers 14 residues. The CDR3 DNA follows: TGCGCCAGCGGCTCCAGCGGTAACACCGGGGAGCTGTTTTTT. Encoded protein: CASGSSGNTGELFF.

This clonotype has a count of ten or more. The J gene is TRBJ2-3, the V gene TRBV6-2 or TRBV6-3; possibly TRBD1 for D (6 bases). The germline CDR1 and CDR2 sequences are MNHEY and SVGEGT. The CDR3 loop spans 14 amino acids. Trimming stripped 2 bases from V and 0 bases from J, with 6 bases between. The CDR3 nucleotides are TGTGCCAGCAGTTACGGACAGAGCACAGATACGCAGTATTTT. Translation gives CASSYGQSTDTQYF.

This chain connects TRBV30 to TRBJ1-6; D call uncertain. CDR1 and CDR2 from the germline V gene are GTSNPN and SVGIG (reference sequence). Trimming stripped 0 bases from V and 15 bases from J, with 15 bases between. This CDR3 contains 13 residues. CDR3 in amino acids: CAWSVTRDHGLHF. DNA of the CDR3: TGTGCCTGGAGTGTGACGAGGGATCATGGCCTCCACTTT.

This clonotype was counted at least ten times. The rearrangement links TRBV12-3 or TRBV12-4 to TRBJ2-5; D could derive from TRBD1 or TRBD2 (5 bases each). Trimming cost V 3 bases and J 5 bases, with 16 bases left between them. The CDR3 consists of 15 residues. Written as DNA, the CDR3 is TGTGCCAGCAGTTTTCGGGGCTCACGGGTGGAGACCCAGTACTTC. This codes for CASSFRGSRVETQYF.

This clonotype was counted at least ten times. The chain combines TRBV13 with TRBJ2-7; 11 bases align to TRBD2. This CDR3 region has 16 residues. Germline trimming cut 4 bases from V and 4 bases from J; bases unmatched to any gene: 9. The V gene's germline CDR1 is PRHDT and CDR2 FYEKMQ (reference sequence). CDR3 region: CASSSLTSGRKYEQYF. CDR3 in DNA: TGTGCCAGCAGCTCCCTCACTAGCGGGAGAAAATACGAGCAGTACTTC.

As for this clonotype: Since a much larger clone is just one base distant, this may be a read error. V gene TRBV7-8 combines with J gene TRBJ1-5; the D is unclear. Germline values: CDR1 SGHVS, CDR2 FQNEAQ. The length of the CDR3 is 16 residues. CDR3 DNA: TGTGCCAGCAGCTTAGAAGTCGGCAGACAAAATCGGCCCCGGCATTTT. This translates into CASSLEVGRQNRPRHF. Looking up the rest from reference TRBV7-8 and TRBJ1-5 gives the full variable domain: GAGVSQSPRYKVAKRGQDVALRCDPISGHVSLFWYQQALGQGPEFLTYFQNEAQLDKSGLPSDRFFAERPEGSVSTLKIQRTQQEDSAVYLCASSLEVGRQNRPRHFGDGTRLSIL.

This chain connects TRBV3-1 to TRBJ1-2; no clear D gene. Trimming removed 1 base at V and 7 bases at J, with 7 bases between. Germline CDR1 LGHDT, CDR2 YNNKEL (reference sequence). The CDR3 sequence is 12 residues long. The CDR3 DNA reads as TGTGCCAGCAGCCAAGTAAGGACTGGCTACACCTTC. Translating gives CASSQVRTGYTF.

This clonotype has ten or more counts. The CDR3 loop reads CASSPYTEAFF. CDR3 nucleotide sequence: TGTGCCAGCAGCCCCTACACTGAAGCTTTCTTT. The chain links TRBV11-2 to TRBJ1-1, with D unclear. From germline, CDR1 is SGHAT and CDR2 FQNNGV. This CDR3 contains 11 residues. V was shortened by 5 bases and J by 3 bases, with 4 bases between the two germline ends. The full variable domain, with the rest looked up from reference TRBV11-2 and TRBJ1-1, is EAGVAQSPRYKIIEKRQSVAFWCNPISGHATLYWYQQILGQGPKLLIQFQNNGVVDDSQLPKDRFSAERLKGVDSTLKIQPAKLEDSAVYLCASSPYTEAFFGQGTRLTVV.

Many counts were recorded for this clonotype. The V and J genes are TRBV28 and TRBJ2-5, with D hard to call. The V gene's germline CDR1 is MDHEN and CDR2 SYDVKM. V was clipped by 4 bases and J by 5 bases, with 8 bases between them. The CDR3 is 12 amino acids. CDR3 sequence (DNA): TGTGCCAGCAGTTCCCCGAGTGAGACCCAGTACTTC. Translating it yields CASSSPSETQYF.

The sample holds many counts of this clonotype. The chain joins TRBV11-2 to TRBJ1-1; D is possibly TRBD1 (6 bases). CDR1 SGHAT and CDR2 FQNNGV come from the germline V gene. CDR3 size: 16 residues. V dropped 2 bases and J dropped 3 bases, with 16 bases sitting between them. The CDR3 nucleotides are TGTGCCAGCAGCTTATGGCTCCGGGGGGCGGACACTGAAGCTTTCTTT. Its protein is CASSLWLRGADTEAFF. Full variable domain (missing parts from reference TRBV11-2 and TRBJ1-1): EAGVAQSPRYKIIEKRQSVAFWCNPISGHATLYWYQQILGQGPKLLIQFQNNGVVDDSQLPKDRFSAERLKGVDSTLKIQPAKLEDSAVYLCASSLWLRGADTEAFFGQGTRLTVV.

This clonotype was seen more than once but under ten times. The V gene is TRBV6-1, the J gene TRBJ1-2, with TRBD1 as a possible D gene (5 bases). This CDR3 contains 13 residues. The germline V gene has CDR1 MNHNS and CDR2 SASEGT. Trimming took 1 base from V and 4 from J, leaving 7 bases between them. As DNA, the CDR3 is TGTGCCAGCAGTGAAGAGGGGTCCTATGGCTACACCTTC. It specifies CASSEEGSYGYTF.

The chain links TRBV12-3 or TRBV12-4 to TRBJ1-2; possibly TRBD1 for D (5 bases). The CDR3 loop spans 11 amino acids. V dropped 6 bases and J dropped 7 bases, with 9 bases sitting between them. DNA of the CDR3: TGTGCCAGCAGAGGGGACGGTGGCTACACCTTC. As protein: CASRGDGGYTF.

The rearrangement links TRBV30 to TRBJ2-5; 11 bases match TRBD2. This CDR3 is built from 15 residues. Germline V gene data show CDR1 as GTSNPN and CDR2 as SVGIG (reference sequence). Trimming removed 2 bases from V and 2 bases from J; junction bases left unmatched: 4. Here the CDR3 DNA reads TGTGCCTGGAGTCTCGGGACTAGCGGACAAGAGACCCAGTACTTC. It codes for CAWSLGTSGQETQYF.

This clonotype was counted ten times or more. The rearrangement joins TRBV12-3 or TRBV12-4 to TRBJ1-5, with 8 positions matching TRBD1. This CDR3 region has 13 residues. V shed 8 bases, J shed 4 bases, and the junction held 4 bases outside the gene matches. The CDR3 DNA sequence: TGTGCCAGCGCGGGACAGGATAATCAGCCCCAGCATTTT. It specifies CASAGQDNQPQHF.

In this sample, this clonotype turned up many times. V usage is TRBV6-9 and J usage is TRBJ1-5, with D unclear. The germline V gene encodes CDR1 MNHGY and CDR2 SVAAGI. The CDR3 has 20 amino acids. V was shortened by 9 bases and J by 1 base, with 31 bases between the two germline ends. CDR3 coding DNA: TGTGCCAGATCATTTAAGGTTCCGACGGGTCGGGTTGGGAGCAATCAGCCCCAGCATTTT. This gives the protein CARSFKVPTGRVGSNQPQHF.

This clonotype was counted at least ten times. J is TRBJ2-7 and V is TRBV7-2; TRBD1 is a possible D gene (5 bases). V dropped 1 base and J dropped 3 bases, with 10 bases sitting between them. This CDR3 is 14 amino acids long. Germline V gene lookup returns CDR1 SGHTA and CDR2 FQGNSA. The CDR3 nucleotides are TGTGCCAGCAGCTTAGATTCAGGGAACTACGAGCAGTACTTC. Residues: CASSLDSGNYEQYF.

This clonotype was detected only a few times. The chain recombines TRBV20-1 with TRBJ1-1; TRBD1 matches 8 bases. Germline V CDR1 and CDR2: DFQATT, SNEGSKA (reference sequence). V was pared by 7 bases and J by 2 bases, with 15 bases of the junction left unmatched. The CDR3 is 16 residues long. CDR3: CSVPPRTGTLNTEAFF. The DNA for the CDR3 is TGCAGTGTTCCGCCGAGGACAGGGACCCTCAACACTGAAGCTTTCTTT.